This TCR beta chain emerged from a study of blood T cell repertoires in COVID-19. Some clones are missing from TCRdb's copy, which holds only in-frame ones; the method was immunoSEQ multiplex PCR. The repertoire consists of over 90,000 clones, with 75% to 95% occurring once and the leading ten covering around 4%. Germline CDR1 LNHDA, CDR2 SQIVND (reference sequence). The CDR3 length is 13 residues. V was clipped by 5 bases and J by 7 bases, with 11 bases between them. The sample comprised peripheral blood. This clonotype originated in a man aged 18 to 29 with acute or convalescent COVID-19. The chain links TRBV19 to TRBJ1-4, with D maybe TRBD1 (5 bases). CDR3 sequence: CASSARRGEKLFF. CDR3 nucleotides: TGTGCCAGTAGTGCCAGGAGGGGTGAAAAACTGTTTTTT.